The 22 T cell receptor beta chains presented below share a single source sample, sequenced in a study of vaccination and CD4 T cells after COVID-19. The Oncomine TCR Beta short-read assay was applied to DNA of cultured CD4+ T cells. Via MiXCR, TCRdb re-called the PCR reads, giving one row per CDR3 protein. This table has roughly 13,000 distinct CDR3 sequences, roughly 70% appearing once. Treatment specified: roughly 10-day PBMC culture with coronavirus spike peptide pools or control peptides (ViraFEST assay). What these receptors recognize is not known. Sequenced input: CD4+ T cells from blood, cultured in vitro. These receptors were taken from a human donor who had recovered from COVID-19.

The chain joins TRBV11-3 to TRBJ2-3; tentative D call: TRBD1 (6 bases). The CDR3 contains 15 residues. Trimming removed 1 base at V and 7 bases at J, with 15 bases between. CDR1 and CDR2 (germline): SGHNT, YENEEA. This CDR3 is CASSLAGTSGYTQYF. The CDR3 DNA reads as TGTGCCAGCAGCTTAGCTGGGACATCTGGATATACGCAGTATTTT.

The J gene is TRBJ2-5, the V gene TRBV15; no firm D call. V was shortened by 0 bases and J by 4 bases, with 3 bases between the two germline ends. Germline V gene data show CDR1 as LNHNV and CDR2 as YYDKDF (reference sequence). The length of the CDR3 is 12 residues. The CDR3 sequence: CATSRDGETQYF. In DNA form, the CDR3 reads TGTGCCACCAGCAGAGATGGAGAGACCCAGTACTTC.

The gene calls are TRBV20-1 and TRBJ1-2, with a possible D match to TRBD1 (6 bases). The CDR3 totals 15 residues. The germline CDR1 and CDR2 sequences are DFQATT and SNEGSKA (reference sequence). Trimming left V 3 bases short and J 3 bases short, with 17 bases between. CDR3 region: CSASGMDSNYYGYTF. The CDR3 DNA sequence: TGCAGTGCTAGTGGAATGGACAGTAACTACTATGGCTACACCTTC.

The chain couples TRBV28 to TRBJ2-7; D unresolved. V was trimmed by 3 bases and J by 6 bases, leaving 12 bases between them. The CDR3 extends over 13 amino acids. Germline-derived CDR1 and CDR2 are MDHEN and SYDVKM. CDR3 coding DNA: TGTGCCAGCAGTTTGCCCGAATCGCGCGAGCAGTACTTC. Protein: CASSLPESREQYF.

The rearrangement joins TRBV6-5 to TRBJ1-1; D call uncertain. Germline V gene data show CDR1 as MNHEY and CDR2 as SVGAGI. The germline V and J ends were trimmed by 4 bases and 0 bases, with 9 bases remaining between them. This CDR3 region has 14 residues. In nucleotides, the CDR3 is TGTGCCAGCAGTTCTCGGTCCATGAACACTGAAGCTTTCTTT. Amino acid sequence: CASSSRSMNTEAFF.

A word on this clonotype: At one boundary the junction diverges from the germline segment, which might be a read error. This chain connects TRBV29-1 to TRBJ2-3; 7 bases map to TRBD1. The CDR3 consists of 14 residues. Looked up from germline, CDR1 is SQVTM and CDR2 is ANQGSEA. CDR3 residues: CSVGRGLETDMQYF. CDR3 in DNA: TGCAGCGTTGGCAGGGGGTTGGAAACAGATATGCAGTATTTT.

The sample holds a few counts of this clonotype. The chain uses TRBV20-1 and TRBJ2-3; D is uncertain. CDR1 is DFQATT, CDR2 SNEGSKA, per germline (reference sequence). The CDR3 length is 11 residues. CDR3 DNA sequence: TGCAGCACCCCCAGGTCAGATACGCAGTATTTT. The encoded protein is CSTPRSDTQYF.

CDR3 sequence reads: CASSIDWASGYTF. The DNA of the CDR3 is TGTGCCAGCAGTATCGACTGGGCTAGCGGCTACACCTTC. The chain has TRBV27 and TRBJ1-2; D not certain. Germline assignment: CDR1 MNHEY and CDR2 SMNVEV (reference sequence). Trimming stripped 5 bases from V and 8 bases from J, with 15 bases between. This CDR3 has 13 amino acids.

The chain has TRBV6-4 and TRBJ1-4; a weak D match, TRBD1 (5 bases). The V gene's germline CDR1 is MRHNA and CDR2 SNTAGT. V dropped 6 bases and J dropped 4 bases, with 15 bases sitting between them. This CDR3 contains 15 residues. The CDR3 sequence: CASSLQRGGNEKLFF. DNA for the CDR3: TGTGCCAGCAGCCTCCAGAGGGGCGGTAATGAAAAACTGTTTTTT.

The genes are TRBV24-1 and TRBJ1-2, with D tentatively TRBD1 (6 bases). From germline, CDR1 is KGHDR and CDR2 SFDVKD. V was pared by 6 bases and J by 4 bases, with 11 bases between. There are 13 residues in the CDR3. CDR3: CATSTTGIYGYTF. The CDR3 nucleotides read TGTGCCACCAGTACTACAGGGATCTATGGCTACACCTTC.

The chain is built from TRBV7-2 and TRBJ2-5; TRBD1 matches 7 bases. V was pared by 3 bases and J by 2 bases, with 6 bases of the junction left unmatched. The CDR3 sequence is 15 residues long. Germline V gene lookup returns CDR1 SGHTA and CDR2 FQGNSA. DNA for the CDR3: TGTGCCAGCAGCTTCCTTGGGACAGTACAAGAGACCCAGTACTTC. Its translation is CASSFLGTVQETQYF.

The rearrangement uses TRBV27 and TRBJ1-6; no definite D call. The V end lost 10 bases, the J end lost 3 bases, and 22 bases lay between the germline ends. Germline CDR1 MNHEY, CDR2 SMNVEV (reference sequence). The CDR3 extends over 17 amino acids. The CDR3 protein is CATSRITGASYNSPLHF. CDR3 sequence (DNA): TGTGCCACCTCAAGAATCACGGGAGCCAGCTATAATTCACCCCTCCACTTT.

This clonotype was found a few times. The genes are TRBV30 and TRBJ2-3; 12 nucleotides line up with TRBD2. V was pared by 3 bases and J by 4 bases, with 5 bases of the junction left unmatched. The CDR3 runs to 15 residues. Germline V CDR1 and CDR2: GTSNPN, SVGIG (reference sequence). CDR3 DNA: TGTGCCTGGAGCGAACTAGCGGGAGGTGCAGATACGCAGTATTTT. Translated, it gives CAWSELAGGADTQYF.

V and J are TRBV19 and TRBJ1-2; the D is unclear. Germline V gene data show CDR1 as LNHDA and CDR2 as SQIVND (reference sequence). The germline V and J ends were trimmed by 7 bases and 0 bases, with 12 bases remaining between them. This CDR3 is built from 14 residues. The chain's CDR3 is CASKAGLANYGYTF. CDR3 coding DNA: TGTGCCAGTAAGGCAGGACTAGCTAACTATGGCTACACCTTC.

This rearrangement joins TRBV6-5 to TRBJ1-1; D ambiguous. CDR1 and CDR2 (germline): MNHEY, SVGAGI. The CDR3 length is 15 residues. V was trimmed by 4 bases and J by 5 bases, leaving 17 bases between them. The CDR3 is CASSSPGRARTEAFF. CDR3 DNA sequence: TGTGCCAGCAGTTCGCCGGGGAGGGCGAGAACTGAAGCTTTCTTT.

The chain is built from TRBV12-3 or TRBV12-4 and TRBJ1-5; possible D gene TRBD1, 5 bases. Between the trimmed V and J ends, which lost 4 bases and 2 bases, there was a span of 12 bases. There are 15 residues in the CDR3. The CDR3 sequence is CASSWRGLGNQPQHF. The CDR3 DNA sequence: TGTGCCAGCAGTTGGAGGGGCCTCGGCAATCAGCCCCAGCATTTT.

This clonotype was seen just once. The rearrangement links TRBV10-1 to TRBJ2-7; a possible D gene is TRBD2 (6 bases). V lost 0 bases to trimming and J lost 1 base, with 10 bases between them. This CDR3 is built from 15 residues. From germline, CDR1 is WNHNN and CDR2 SYGVQD (reference sequence). The CDR3 region is CASSESGAGSYEQYF. The CDR3 DNA is TGCGCCAGCAGTGAGTCCGGCGCGGGGTCCTACGAGCAGTACTTC.

In this sample, this clonotype is medium-sized. J is TRBJ2-3 and V is TRBV6-4; 7 bases align to TRBD2. The length of the CDR3 is 15 residues. With 3 bases clipped from V and 1 base from J, the junction kept 4 bases outside the gene matches. Looked up from germline, CDR1 is MRHNA and CDR2 is SNTAGT. This CDR3 is CASSEGGSGTDTQYF. DNA of the CDR3: TGTGCCAGCAGTGAAGGCGGGAGCGGCACAGATACGCAGTATTTT.

The rearrangement joins TRBV20-1 to TRBJ1-4; TRBD1 might be the D (5 bases). CDR1 and CDR2 from the germline V gene are DFQATT and SNEGSKA (reference sequence). The length of the CDR3 is 13 residues. The V and J ends lost 2 bases and 3 bases respectively, with 7 bases between them. CDR3 sequence reads: CSARRTSNEKLFF. The DNA of the CDR3 is TGCAGTGCTAGAAGGACATCTAATGAAAAACTGTTTTTT.

The chain carries TRBV11-2 and TRBJ1-2; D remains ambiguous. The CDR3 consists of 12 residues. Trimming pared 5 bases from V and 6 bases from J, leaving 10 bases between. CDR1 and CDR2 (germline): SGHAT, FQNNGV. The DNA of the CDR3 is TGTGCCAGCAGCGTTACGCAAAATGGCTACACCTTC. This sequence encodes CASSVTQNGYTF. Filled out from reference TRBV11-2 and TRBJ1-2, the complete variable domain reads EAGVAQSPRYKIIEKRQSVAFWCNPISGHATLYWYQQILGQGPKLLIQFQNNGVVDDSQLPKDRFSAERLKGVDSTLKIQPAKLEDSAVYLCASSVTQNGYTFGSGTRLTVV.

This chain uses TRBV7-3 with TRBJ2-1; D not resolved. Per germline, CDR1 SGHTA and CDR2 FQGTGA. The CDR3 runs 14 residues. Trimming took 5 bases from V and 2 from J, leaving 10 bases between them. CDR3 sequence: CASSARAPYNEQFF. The CDR3, as DNA: TGTGCCAGCAGCGCTCGGGCCCCCTACAATGAGCAGTTCTTC.

This clonotype was picked up one time. V is TRBV7-7 and J is TRBJ2-7; 12 bases are a match to TRBD1. V gave up 5 bases and J gave up 5 bases; unmatched junction bases: 7. Germline V gene sequence: CDR1 SSHAT, CDR2 FNYEAQ (reference sequence). This CDR3 is built from 15 residues. The CDR3 loop is CASSHGTGGRNEQYF. CDR3 nucleotides: TGTGCCAGCAGCCACGGGACAGGGGGCCGCAACGAGCAGTACTTC.